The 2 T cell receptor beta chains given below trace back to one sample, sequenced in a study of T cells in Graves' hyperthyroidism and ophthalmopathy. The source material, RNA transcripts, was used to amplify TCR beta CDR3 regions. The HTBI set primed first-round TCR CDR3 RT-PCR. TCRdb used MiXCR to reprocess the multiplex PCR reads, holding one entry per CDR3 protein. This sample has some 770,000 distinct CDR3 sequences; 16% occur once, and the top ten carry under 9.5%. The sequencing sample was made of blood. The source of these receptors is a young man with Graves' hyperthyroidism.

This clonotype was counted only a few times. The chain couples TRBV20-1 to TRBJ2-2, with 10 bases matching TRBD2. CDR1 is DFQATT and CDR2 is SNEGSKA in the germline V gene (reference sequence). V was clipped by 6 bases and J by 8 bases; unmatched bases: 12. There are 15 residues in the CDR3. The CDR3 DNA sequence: TGCAGTGCCCCCGCGGATAGCGGGAGGTCGGGGGAGCTGTTTTTT. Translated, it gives CSAPADSGRSGELFF.

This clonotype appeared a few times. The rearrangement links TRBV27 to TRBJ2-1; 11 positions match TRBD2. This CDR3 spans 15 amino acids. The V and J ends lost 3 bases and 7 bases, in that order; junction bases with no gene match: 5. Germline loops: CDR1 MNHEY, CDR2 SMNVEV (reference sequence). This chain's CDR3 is CASSFLTSGSNEQFF. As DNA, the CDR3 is TGTGCCAGCAGTTTTCTCACTAGCGGGAGTAATGAGCAGTTCTTC.